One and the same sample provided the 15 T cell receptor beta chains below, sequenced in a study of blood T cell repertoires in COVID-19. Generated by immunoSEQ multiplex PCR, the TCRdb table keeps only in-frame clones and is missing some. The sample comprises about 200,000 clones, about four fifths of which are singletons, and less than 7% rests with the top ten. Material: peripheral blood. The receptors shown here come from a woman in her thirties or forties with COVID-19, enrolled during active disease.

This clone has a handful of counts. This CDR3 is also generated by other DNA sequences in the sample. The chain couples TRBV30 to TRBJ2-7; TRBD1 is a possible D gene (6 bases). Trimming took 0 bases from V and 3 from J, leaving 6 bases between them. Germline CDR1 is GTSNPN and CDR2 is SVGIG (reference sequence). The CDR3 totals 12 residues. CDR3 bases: TGTGCCTGGAGTGTACAGGGCTACGAGCAGTACTTC. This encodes CAWSVQGYEQYF.

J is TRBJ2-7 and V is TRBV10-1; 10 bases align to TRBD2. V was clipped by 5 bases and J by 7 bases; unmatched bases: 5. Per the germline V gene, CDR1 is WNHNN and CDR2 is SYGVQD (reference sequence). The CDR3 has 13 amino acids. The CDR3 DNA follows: TGCGCCAGCAGTACAGCGGGAGGGGGGGAGCAGTACTTC. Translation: CASSTAGGGEQYF.

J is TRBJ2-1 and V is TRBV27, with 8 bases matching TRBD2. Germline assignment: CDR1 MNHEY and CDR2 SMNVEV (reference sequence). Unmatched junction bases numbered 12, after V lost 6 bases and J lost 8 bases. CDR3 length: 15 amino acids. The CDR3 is CASRAPGGIQYEQFF. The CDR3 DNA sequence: TGTGCCAGCAGGGCCCCGGGGGGGATACAATATGAGCAGTTCTTC.

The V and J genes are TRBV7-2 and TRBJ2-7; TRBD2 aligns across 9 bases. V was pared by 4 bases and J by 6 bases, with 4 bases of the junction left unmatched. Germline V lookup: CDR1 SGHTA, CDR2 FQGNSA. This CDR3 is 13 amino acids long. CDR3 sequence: CASSYAGGSEQYF. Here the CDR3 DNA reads TGTGCCAGCAGCTACGCGGGGGGGTCCGAGCAGTACTTC.

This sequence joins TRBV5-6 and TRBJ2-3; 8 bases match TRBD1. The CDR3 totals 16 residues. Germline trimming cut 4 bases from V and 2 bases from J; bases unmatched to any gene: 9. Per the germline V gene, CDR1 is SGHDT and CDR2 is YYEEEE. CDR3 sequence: CASSRTGQVLTDTQYF. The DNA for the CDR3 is TGTGCCAGCAGCCGAACGGGACAGGTCCTCACAGATACGCAGTATTTT.

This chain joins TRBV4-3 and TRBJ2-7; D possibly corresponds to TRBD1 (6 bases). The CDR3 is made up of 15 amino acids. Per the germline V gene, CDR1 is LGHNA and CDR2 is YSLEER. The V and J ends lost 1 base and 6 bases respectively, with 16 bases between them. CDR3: CASSQVQHRGSEQYF. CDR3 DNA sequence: TGCGCCAGCAGCCAAGTCCAGCATAGGGGGAGCGAGCAGTACTTC.

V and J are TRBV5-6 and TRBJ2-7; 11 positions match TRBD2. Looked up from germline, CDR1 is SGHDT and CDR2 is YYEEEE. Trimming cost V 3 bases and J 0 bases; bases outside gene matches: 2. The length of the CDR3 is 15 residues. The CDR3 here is CASSWLAGGSYEQYF. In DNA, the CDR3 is TGTGCCAGCAGCTGGCTAGCGGGGGGCTCCTACGAGCAGTACTTC.

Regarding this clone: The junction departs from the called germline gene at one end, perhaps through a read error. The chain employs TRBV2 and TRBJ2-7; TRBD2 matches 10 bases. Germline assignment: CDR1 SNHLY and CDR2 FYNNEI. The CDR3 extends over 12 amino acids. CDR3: CSGLAAGGEQYF. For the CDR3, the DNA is TGCTCAGGACTAGCGGCAGGGGGCGAGCAGTACTTC.

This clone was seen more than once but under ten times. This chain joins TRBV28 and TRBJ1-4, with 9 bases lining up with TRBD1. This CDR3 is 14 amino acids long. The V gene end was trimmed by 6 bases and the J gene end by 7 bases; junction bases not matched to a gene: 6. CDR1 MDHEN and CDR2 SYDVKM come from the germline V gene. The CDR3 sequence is CASSQTGGGEKLFF. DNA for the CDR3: TGTGCCAGCAGCCAAACAGGGGGCGGTGAAAAACTGTTTTTT.

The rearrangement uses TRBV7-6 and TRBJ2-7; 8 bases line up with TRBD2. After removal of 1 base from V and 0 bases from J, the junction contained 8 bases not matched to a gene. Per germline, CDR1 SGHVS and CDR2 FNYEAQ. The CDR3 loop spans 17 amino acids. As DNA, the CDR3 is TGTGCCAGCAGCTTAGGGGTTGGCGGGGGGAGCTCCTACGAGCAGTACTTC. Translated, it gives CASSLGVGGGSSYEQYF.

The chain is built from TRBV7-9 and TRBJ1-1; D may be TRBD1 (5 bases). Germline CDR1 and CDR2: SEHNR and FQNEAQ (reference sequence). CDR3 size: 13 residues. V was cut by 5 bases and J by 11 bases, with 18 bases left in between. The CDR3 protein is CASSRGGFVDAFF. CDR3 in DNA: TGTGCCAGCAGCCGCGGGGGGTTTGTGGATGCTTTCTTT.

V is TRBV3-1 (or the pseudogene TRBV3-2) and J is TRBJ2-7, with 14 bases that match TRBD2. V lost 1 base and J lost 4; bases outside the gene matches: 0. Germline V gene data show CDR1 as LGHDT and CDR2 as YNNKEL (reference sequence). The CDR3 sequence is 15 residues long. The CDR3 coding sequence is TGTGCCAGCAGCCAAGGGACTAGCGGGAGGTACGAGCAGTACTTC. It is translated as CASSQGTSGRYEQYF.

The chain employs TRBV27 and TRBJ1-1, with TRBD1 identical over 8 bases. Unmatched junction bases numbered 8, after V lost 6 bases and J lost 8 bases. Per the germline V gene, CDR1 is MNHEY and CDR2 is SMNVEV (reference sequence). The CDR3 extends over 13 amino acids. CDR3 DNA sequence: TGTGCCAGCAGGGCGACAGGGGCCTTGGAAGCTTTCTTT. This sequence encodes CASRATGALEAFF.

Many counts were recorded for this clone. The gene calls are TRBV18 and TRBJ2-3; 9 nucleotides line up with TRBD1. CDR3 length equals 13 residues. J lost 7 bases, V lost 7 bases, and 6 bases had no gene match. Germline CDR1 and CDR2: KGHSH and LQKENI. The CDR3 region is CASYTGGAYTQYF. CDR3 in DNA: TGTGCCAGCTACACAGGGGGCGCATATACGCAGTATTTT.

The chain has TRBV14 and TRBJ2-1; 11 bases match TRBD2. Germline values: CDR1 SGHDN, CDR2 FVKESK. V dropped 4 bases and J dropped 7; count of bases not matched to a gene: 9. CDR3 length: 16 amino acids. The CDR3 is CASSPQGLAGGNEQFF. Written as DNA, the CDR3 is TGTGCCAGCAGCCCCCAAGGGCTAGCGGGGGGTAATGAGCAGTTCTTC.